A single sample is the source of the 8 T cell receptor beta chains below, sequenced in a study of Graves' ophthalmopathy and Graves' hyperthyroidism. Scientists amplified the TCR beta CDR3 regions from RNA transcripts. HTBI primers were employed in first-round RT-PCR, then a second-round multiplex PCR followed. Using its own MiXCR run on the multiplex PCR reads, TCRdb lists one record per CDR3 protein. The sample records approximately 330,000 distinct CDR3 sequences, around a sixth being singletons. Source material: peripheral blood. These receptors were collected from an adult man with Graves' ophthalmopathy.

V is TRBV29-1 and J is TRBJ2-7; TRBD1 aligns across 10 bases. Losses at the gene ends were 2 bases for V and 3 bases for J; bases not matched to a gene: 7. From germline, CDR1 is SQVTM and CDR2 ANQGSEA. The CDR3 contains 15 residues. Here the CDR3 reads CSVERRDRGGYEQYF. The CDR3 DNA reads TGCAGCGTTGAAAGACGGGACAGGGGAGGCTACGAGCAGTACTTC.

This clonotype was detected ten times or more. CDR3 DNA sequence: TGTGCCAGCTCACCATCGGGTGATACGCAGTATTTT. This encodes CASSPSGDTQYF. The chain employs TRBV18 and TRBJ2-3; D remains unclear. Trimming removed 2 bases from V and 6 bases from J, with 6 bases in between. Germline CDR1 KGHSH, CDR2 LQKENI. This CDR3 has 12 amino acids.

In this sample, this clonotype turned up many times. The chain links TRBV5-4 to TRBJ1-2; tentatively, D is TRBD1 (5 bases). This CDR3 has 15 residues. Trimming removed 4 bases from V and 7 bases from J, with 20 bases in between. Germline lookup yields CDR1 SGHNT and CDR2 YYREEE (reference sequence). CDR3 coding DNA: TGTGCCAGCAGCCCGATGGGGGATCCCCCCATTGGCTACACCTTC. This encodes CASSPMGDPPIGYTF.

Ten or more counts support this clonotype. This sequence joins TRBV15 and TRBJ1-6; D remains unclear. The V end was cut by 0 bases, the J end by 13 bases, with 10 bases between. Germline CDR1 LNHNV, CDR2 YYDKDF (reference sequence). The CDR3 runs to 13 residues. Here the CDR3 reads CATSRDVREPLHF. CDR3 sequence (DNA): TGTGCCACCAGCAGAGATGTAAGGGAGCCCCTCCACTTT.

This clonotype was seen ten or more times. The rearrangement uses TRBV6-4 and TRBJ1-1; no firm D call. Germline CDR1 and CDR2: MRHNA and SNTAGT. V was clipped by 2 bases and J by 4 bases, with 26 bases between them. The CDR3 extends over 19 amino acids. The CDR3 sequence is CASSDGFGKAFGPSTEAFF. CDR3 nucleotide sequence: TGTGCCAGCAGTGACGGCTTTGGGAAAGCTTTCGGGCCGAGCACTGAAGCTTTCTTT.

This clonotype was counted at least ten times. The rearrangement links TRBV28 to TRBJ2-7, with TRBD1 matching over 8 bases. CDR3 length: 17 amino acids. V lost 6 bases to trimming and J lost 2 bases; unmatched junction nucleotides: 15. Germline values: CDR1 MDHEN, CDR2 SYDVKM. The chain's CDR3 is CASSSPGGDRPAYEQYF. CDR3 in DNA: TGTGCCAGCAGCTCCCCCGGAGGGGACAGGCCCGCCTACGAGCAGTACTTC.

This clonotype was counted at least ten times. The chain is built from TRBV5-8 and TRBJ2-5, with D possibly being TRBD2 (5 bases). Between the trimmed V and J ends, which lost 4 bases and 5 bases, there was a span of 12 bases. In germline, CDR1 is SGHTS, CDR2 YDEGEE. CDR3 size: 13 residues. The CDR3 nucleotides are TGTGCCAGCAGCCCTGAGGAGGAGGAGACCCAGTACTTC. Translating it yields CASSPEEEETQYF. Full variable domain (rest looked up from reference TRBV5-8 and TRBJ2-5): EAGVTQSPTHLIKTRGQQATLRCSPISGHTSVYWYQQALGLGLQFLLWYDEGEERNRGNFPPRFSGRQFPNYSSELNVNALELEDSALYLCASSPEEEETQYFGPGTRLLVL.

This clonotype was detected many times. The gene calls are TRBV6-2 or TRBV6-3 and TRBJ1-2, with a tentative D call TRBD1 (6 bases). Germline V gene sequence: CDR1 MNHEY, CDR2 SVGEGT. The CDR3 consists of 14 residues. Deletions cut 2 bases from V and 4 bases from J, with 11 bases between. The CDR3 sequence is CASSYPGQIYGYTF. DNA for the CDR3: TGTGCCAGCAGTTACCCTGGACAGATCTATGGCTACACCTTC.